These 5 T cell receptor beta chains were all obtained from the same sample, sequenced in a study of blood T cell repertoires in COVID-19. Data came from immunoSEQ multiplex PCR; TCRdb stores just in-frame clones and leaves some out. The table shows roughly 200,000 clones, with less than 90% occurring only once. The sequenced sample was peripheral blood. The receptor source for this set is an older man with acute or convalescent COVID-19.

The chain employs TRBV2 and TRBJ2-2; possible D gene TRBD1, 6 bases. The CDR3 contains 15 residues. Germline V gene data show CDR1 as SNHLY and CDR2 as FYNNEI. V was trimmed by 4 bases and J by 0 bases, leaving 9 bases between them. The CDR3 sequence: CASSGRQANTGELFF. The CDR3 bases are TGTGCCAGCAGTGGTCGACAGGCGAACACCGGGGAGCTGTTTTTT.

Here the CDR3 DNA reads TGTGCCAGTAGTATTCCAGGGGCACTCGCCGGGGAGCTGTTTTTT. The encoded protein is CASSIPGALAGELFF. The rearrangement uses TRBV19 and TRBJ2-2; D possibly corresponds to TRBD1 (6 bases). There are 15 residues in the CDR3. Between the trimmed V and J ends, which lost 3 bases and 6 bases, there was a span of 14 bases. Germline lookup yields CDR1 LNHDA and CDR2 SQIVND (reference sequence).

V usage is TRBV3-1 (or the pseudogene TRBV3-2) and J usage is TRBJ1-4; 7 bases are shared with TRBD1. Germline V gene sequence: CDR1 LGHDT, CDR2 YNNKEL (reference sequence). With V trimmed by 4 bases and J by 3 bases, 5 bases remained unmatched. The CDR3 is made up of 15 amino acids. The CDR3 DNA sequence: TGTGCCAGCAGCCTGAGGACAGGCGCTAATGAAAAACTGTTTTTT. It specifies CASSLRTGANEKLFF.

The chain couples TRBV23-1 to TRBJ1-5; TRBD1 matches at 8 bases. TRBV23-1 is classed as an ORF, of uncertain function. This CDR3 has 15 amino acids. The V segment lost 6 bases and the J segment 1 base; nucleotides outside the gene matches: 5. The CDR3 protein is CASSPGQGSNQPQHF. In DNA, the CDR3 is TGCGCCAGCAGCCCCGGACAGGGAAGCAATCAGCCCCAGCATTTT.

The chain uses TRBV6-5 and TRBJ2-1; the D gene is possibly TRBD1 (5 bases). V lost 2 bases to trimming and J lost 6 bases, with 14 bases between them. CDR3 size: 15 residues. Germline CDR1 MNHEY, CDR2 SVGAGI. The chain's CDR3 is CASSYVGRVGNEQFF. The CDR3 nucleotides read TGTGCCAGCAGTTACGTCGGCAGGGTGGGCAATGAGCAGTTCTTC.